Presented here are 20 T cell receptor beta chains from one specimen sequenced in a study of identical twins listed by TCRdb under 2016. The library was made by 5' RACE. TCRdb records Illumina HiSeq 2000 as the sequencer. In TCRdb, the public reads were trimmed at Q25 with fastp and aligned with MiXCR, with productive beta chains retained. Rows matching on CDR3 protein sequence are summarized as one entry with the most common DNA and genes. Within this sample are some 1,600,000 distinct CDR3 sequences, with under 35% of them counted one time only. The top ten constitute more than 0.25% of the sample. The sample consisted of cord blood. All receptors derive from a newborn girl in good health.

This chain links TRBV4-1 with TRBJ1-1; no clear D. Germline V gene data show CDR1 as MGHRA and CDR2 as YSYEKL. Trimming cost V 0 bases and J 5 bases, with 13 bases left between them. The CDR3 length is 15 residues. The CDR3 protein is CASSQDWPRNTEAFF. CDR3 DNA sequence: TGCGCCAGCAGCCAAGACTGGCCTAGGAATACTGAAGCTTTCTTT.

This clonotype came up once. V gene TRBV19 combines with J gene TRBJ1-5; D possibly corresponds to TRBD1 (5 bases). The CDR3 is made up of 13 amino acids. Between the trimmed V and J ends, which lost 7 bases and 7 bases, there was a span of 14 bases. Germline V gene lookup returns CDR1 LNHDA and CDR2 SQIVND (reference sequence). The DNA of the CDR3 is TGTGCCAGTACCCTCAAGAAGGGGCAGCCCCAGCATTTT. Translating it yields CASTLKKGQPQHF.

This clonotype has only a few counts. The CDR3 reads CSVEDSMNTEAFF. The CDR3 nucleotides read TGCAGCGTTGAAGACAGCATGAACACTGAAGCTTTCTTT. The rearrangement links TRBV29-1 to TRBJ1-1; no reliable D call. Germline V gene data show CDR1 as SQVTM and CDR2 as ANQGSEA. The germline V and J ends were trimmed by 0 bases and 0 bases, with 5 bases remaining between them. The CDR3 sequence is 13 residues long. Variable domain in full (rest from reference TRBV29-1 and TRBJ1-1): SAVISQKPSRDICQRGTSLTIQCQVDSQVTMMFWYRQQPGQSLTLIATANQGSEATYESGFVIDKFPISRPNLTFSTLTVSNMSPEDSSIYLCSVEDSMNTEAFFGQGTRLTVV.

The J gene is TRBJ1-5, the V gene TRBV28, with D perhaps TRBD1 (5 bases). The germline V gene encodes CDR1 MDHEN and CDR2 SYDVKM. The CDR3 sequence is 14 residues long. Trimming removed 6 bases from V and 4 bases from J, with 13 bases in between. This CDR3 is CASRQTAPNQPQHF. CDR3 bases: TGTGCCAGCAGGCAGACAGCCCCTAATCAGCCCCAGCATTTT.

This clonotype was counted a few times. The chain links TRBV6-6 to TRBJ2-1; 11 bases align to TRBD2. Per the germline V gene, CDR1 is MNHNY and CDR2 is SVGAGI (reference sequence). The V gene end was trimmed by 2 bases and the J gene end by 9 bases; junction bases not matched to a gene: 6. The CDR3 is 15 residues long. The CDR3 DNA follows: TGTGCCAGCAGTTACCTAGCGGGGGGAGGAATTGAGCAGTTCTTC. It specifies CASSYLAGGGIEQFF.

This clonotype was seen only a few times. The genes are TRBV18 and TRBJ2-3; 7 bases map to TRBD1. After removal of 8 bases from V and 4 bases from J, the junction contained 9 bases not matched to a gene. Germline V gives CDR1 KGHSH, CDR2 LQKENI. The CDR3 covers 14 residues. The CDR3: CASARQGNADTQYF. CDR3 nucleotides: TGTGCCAGCGCGAGACAGGGCAATGCAGATACGCAGTATTTT.

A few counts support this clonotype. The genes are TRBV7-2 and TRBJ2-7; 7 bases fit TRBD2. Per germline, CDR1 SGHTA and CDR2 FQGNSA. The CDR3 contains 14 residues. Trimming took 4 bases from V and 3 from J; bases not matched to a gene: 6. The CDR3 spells CASSSRAGNYEQYF. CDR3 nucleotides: TGTGCCAGCAGCTCCCGAGCGGGGAACTACGAGCAGTACTTC.

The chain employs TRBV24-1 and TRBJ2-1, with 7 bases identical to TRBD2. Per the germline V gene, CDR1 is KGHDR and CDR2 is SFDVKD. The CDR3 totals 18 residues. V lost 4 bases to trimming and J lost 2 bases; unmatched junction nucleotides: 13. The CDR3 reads CATSDTWTPGGTYNEQFF. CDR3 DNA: TGTGCCACCAGTGACACGTGGACCCCGGGAGGCACCTACAATGAGCAGTTCTTC.

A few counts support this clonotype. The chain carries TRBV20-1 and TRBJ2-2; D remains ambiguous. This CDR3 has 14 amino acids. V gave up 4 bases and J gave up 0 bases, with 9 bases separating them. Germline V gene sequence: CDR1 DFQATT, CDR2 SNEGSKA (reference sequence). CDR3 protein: CSAIRSTNTGELFF. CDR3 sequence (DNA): TGCAGTGCTATTAGATCCACGAACACCGGGGAGCTGTTTTTT.

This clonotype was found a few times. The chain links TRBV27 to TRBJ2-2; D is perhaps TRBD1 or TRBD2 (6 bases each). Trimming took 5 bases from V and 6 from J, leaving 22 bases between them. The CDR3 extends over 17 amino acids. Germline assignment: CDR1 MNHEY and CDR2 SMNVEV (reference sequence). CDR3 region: CASSPSQGRSRAGELFF. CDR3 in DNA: TGTGCCAGCAGTCCGAGCCAGGGGAGGTCAAGGGCCGGGGAGCTGTTTTTT.

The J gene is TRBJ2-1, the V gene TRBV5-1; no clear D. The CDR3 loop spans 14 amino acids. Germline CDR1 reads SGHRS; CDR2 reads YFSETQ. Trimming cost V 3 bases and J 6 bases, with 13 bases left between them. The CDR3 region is CASSSGTAGNEQFF. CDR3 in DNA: TGCGCCAGCAGCTCTGGAACGGCCGGCAATGAGCAGTTCTTC. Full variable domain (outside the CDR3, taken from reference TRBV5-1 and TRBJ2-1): KAGVTQTPRYLIKTRGQQVTLSCSPISGHRSVSWYQQTPGQGLQFLFEYFSETQRNKGNFPGRFSGRQFSNSRSEMNVSTLELGDSALYLCASSSGTAGNEQFFGPGTRLTVL.

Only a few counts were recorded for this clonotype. The CDR3 reads CASSSPGGPFSGANVLTF. The CDR3 DNA sequence: TGTGCCAGCAGTTCCCCCGGGGGCCCCTTTTCTGGGGCCAACGTCCTGACTTTC. This rearrangement joins TRBV12-3 or TRBV12-4 to TRBJ2-6, with D possibly being TRBD1 or TRBD2 (6 bases each). The ends were cut back, 4 bases at V and 1 base at J, with 17 bases in the middle. This CDR3 is built from 18 residues.

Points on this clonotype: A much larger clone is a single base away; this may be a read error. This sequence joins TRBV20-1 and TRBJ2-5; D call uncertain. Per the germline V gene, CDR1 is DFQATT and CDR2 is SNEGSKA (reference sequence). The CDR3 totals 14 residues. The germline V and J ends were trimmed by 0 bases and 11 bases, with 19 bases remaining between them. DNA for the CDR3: TGCAGTGCTAGAGAGACCGATACTAACAATGAGCAGTACTTC. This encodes CSARETDTNNEQYF.

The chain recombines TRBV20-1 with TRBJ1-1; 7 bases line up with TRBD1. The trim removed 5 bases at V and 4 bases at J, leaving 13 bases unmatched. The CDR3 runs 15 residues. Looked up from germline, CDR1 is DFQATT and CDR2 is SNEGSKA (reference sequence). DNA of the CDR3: TGCAGTGCTCCACGATCGACAGGGCTCGGCACTGAAGCTTTCTTT. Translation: CSAPRSTGLGTEAFF.

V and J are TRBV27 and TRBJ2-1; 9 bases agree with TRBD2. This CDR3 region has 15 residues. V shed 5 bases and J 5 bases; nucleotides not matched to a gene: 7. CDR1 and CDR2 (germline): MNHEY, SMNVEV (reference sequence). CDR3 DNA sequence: TGTGCCAGCAGTCGCGGGAGGGAAACCGACAATGAGCAGTTCTTC. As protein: CASSRGRETDNEQFF.

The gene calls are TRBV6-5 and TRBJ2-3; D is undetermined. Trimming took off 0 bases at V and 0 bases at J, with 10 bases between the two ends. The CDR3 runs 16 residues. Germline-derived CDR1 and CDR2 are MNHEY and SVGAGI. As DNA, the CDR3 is TGTGCCAGCAGTTACTCGAATCATCCCAGCACAGATACGCAGTATTTT. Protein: CASSYSNHPSTDTQYF.

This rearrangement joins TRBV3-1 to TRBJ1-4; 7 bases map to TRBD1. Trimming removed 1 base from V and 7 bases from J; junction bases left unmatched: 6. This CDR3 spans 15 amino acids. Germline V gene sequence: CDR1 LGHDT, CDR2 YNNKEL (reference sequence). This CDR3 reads CASSQGQGGGEKLFF. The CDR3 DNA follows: TGTGCCAGCAGCCAAGGACAGGGCGGCGGTGAAAAACTGTTTTTT. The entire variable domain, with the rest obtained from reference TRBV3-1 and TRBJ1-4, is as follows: DTAVSQTPKYLVTQMGNDKSIKCEQNLGHDTMYWYKQDSKKFLKIMFSYNNKELIINETVPNRFSPKSPDKAHLNLHINSLELGDSAVYFCASSQGQGGGEKLFFGSGTQLSVL.

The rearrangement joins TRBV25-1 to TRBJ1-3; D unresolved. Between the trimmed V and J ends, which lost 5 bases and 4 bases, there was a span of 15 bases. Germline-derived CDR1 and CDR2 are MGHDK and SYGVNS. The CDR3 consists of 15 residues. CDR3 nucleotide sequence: TGTGCCAGCAGTCCCATCCGGGGTACGGGAAACACCATATATTTT. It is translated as CASSPIRGTGNTIYF.

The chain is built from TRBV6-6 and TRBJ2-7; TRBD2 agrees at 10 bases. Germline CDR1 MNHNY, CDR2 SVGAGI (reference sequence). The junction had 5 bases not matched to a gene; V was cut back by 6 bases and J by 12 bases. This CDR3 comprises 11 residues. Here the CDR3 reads CASRISGRPYF. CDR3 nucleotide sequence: TGTGCCAGCAGGATTAGCGGGAGGCCGTACTTC.

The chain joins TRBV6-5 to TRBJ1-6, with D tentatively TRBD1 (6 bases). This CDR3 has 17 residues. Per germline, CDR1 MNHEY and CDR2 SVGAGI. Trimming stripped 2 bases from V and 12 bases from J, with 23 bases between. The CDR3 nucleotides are TGTGCCAGCAGTTACAACGGCGGGGGCCGGAGGATTCGACCCCTCCACTTT. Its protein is CASSYNGGGRRIRPLHF.